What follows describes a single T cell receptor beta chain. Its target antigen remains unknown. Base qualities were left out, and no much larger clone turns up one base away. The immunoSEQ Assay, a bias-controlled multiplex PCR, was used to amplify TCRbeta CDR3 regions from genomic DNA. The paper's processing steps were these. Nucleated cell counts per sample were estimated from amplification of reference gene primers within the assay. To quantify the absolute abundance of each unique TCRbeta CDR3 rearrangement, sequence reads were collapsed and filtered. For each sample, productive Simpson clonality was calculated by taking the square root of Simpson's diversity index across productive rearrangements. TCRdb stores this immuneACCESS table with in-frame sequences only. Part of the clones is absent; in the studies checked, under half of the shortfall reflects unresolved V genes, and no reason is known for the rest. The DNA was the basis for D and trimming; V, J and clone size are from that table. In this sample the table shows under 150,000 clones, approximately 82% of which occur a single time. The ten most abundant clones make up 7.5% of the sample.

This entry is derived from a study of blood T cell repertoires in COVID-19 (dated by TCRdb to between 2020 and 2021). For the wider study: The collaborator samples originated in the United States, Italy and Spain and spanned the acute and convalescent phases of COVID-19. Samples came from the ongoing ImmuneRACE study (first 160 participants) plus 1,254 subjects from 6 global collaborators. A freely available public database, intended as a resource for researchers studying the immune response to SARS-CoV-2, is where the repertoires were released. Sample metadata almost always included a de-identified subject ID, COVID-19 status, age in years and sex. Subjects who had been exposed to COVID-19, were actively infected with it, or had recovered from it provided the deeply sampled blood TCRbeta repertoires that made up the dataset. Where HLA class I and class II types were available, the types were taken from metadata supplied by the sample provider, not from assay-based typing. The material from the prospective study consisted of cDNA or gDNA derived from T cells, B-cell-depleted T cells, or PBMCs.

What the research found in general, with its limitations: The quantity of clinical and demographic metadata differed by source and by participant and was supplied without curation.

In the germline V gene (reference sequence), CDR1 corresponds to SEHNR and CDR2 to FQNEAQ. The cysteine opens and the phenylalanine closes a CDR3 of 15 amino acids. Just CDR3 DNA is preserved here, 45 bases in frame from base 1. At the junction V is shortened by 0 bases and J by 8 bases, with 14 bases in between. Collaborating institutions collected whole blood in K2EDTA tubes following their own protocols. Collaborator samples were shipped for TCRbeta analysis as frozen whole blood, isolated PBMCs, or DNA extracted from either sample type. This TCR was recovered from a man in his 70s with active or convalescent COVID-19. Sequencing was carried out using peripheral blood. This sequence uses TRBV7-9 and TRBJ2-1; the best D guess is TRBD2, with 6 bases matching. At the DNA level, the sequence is TGTGCCAGCAGCTTAGCTCCTATGGAGGGCGATGAGCAGTTCTTC. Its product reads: CASSLAPMEGDEQFF.